One and the same sample provided the 31 T cell receptor beta chains below, sequenced in a study of blood T cells in healthy people across ages. A sample-barcoded 5' primer and a J-beta primer mix were used in a second PCR of roughly 6 to 12 cycles. TCRdb passed the 5' RACE reads through MiXCR, listing each CDR3 protein once. The sample lists approximately 600,000 distinct CDR3 sequences, 58% occurring once. Input material: blood. The receptors come from a man in his sixties in good health.

This sequence joins TRBV20-1 and TRBJ2-3; tentatively, D is TRBD2 (5 bases). CDR1 is DFQATT, CDR2 SNEGSKA, per germline (reference sequence). V lost 6 bases to trimming and J lost 1 base, with 11 bases between them. This CDR3 region has 13 residues. The CDR3 loop is CSARAGGTDTQYF. The CDR3 DNA reads TGCAGTGCGCGGGCCGGGGGCACAGATACGCAGTATTTT.

This chain uses TRBV10-3 with TRBJ2-5; D is unresolved. Per the germline V gene, CDR1 is ENHRY and CDR2 is SYGVKD. The V end lost 3 bases, the J end lost 5 bases, and 7 bases lay between the germline ends. The CDR3 extends over 12 amino acids. The CDR3 nucleotides read TGTGCCATCAGTGAAATAGGGGAGACCCAGTACTTC. It is translated as CAISEIGETQYF.

This clonotype was counted a few times. This chain joins TRBV6-5 and TRBJ1-2; perhaps TRBD1 as D (5 bases). V gave up 8 bases and J gave up 3 bases, with 13 bases separating them. This CDR3 contains 13 residues. Germline values: CDR1 MNHEY, CDR2 SVGAGI. The chain's CDR3 is CASAQRGDYGYTF. The DNA of the CDR3 is TGTGCCAGCGCACAGCGGGGGGACTATGGCTACACCTTC.

The chain has TRBV18 and TRBJ2-1; TRBD2 agrees at 9 bases. This CDR3 spans 16 amino acids. V lost 2 bases, J lost 7 bases, and 9 bases stayed unmatched. Per germline, CDR1 KGHSH and CDR2 LQKENI. The CDR3 loop reads CASSPERSGGRNEQFF. The CDR3 DNA reads as TGTGCCAGCTCACCAGAGCGGAGCGGGGGGAGGAATGAGCAGTTCTTC.

In its sample, this clonotype was seen many times. Given a much more abundant clone one base away, this may be a read error. The gene calls are TRBV9 and TRBJ2-5, with D tentatively TRBD1 or TRBD2 (5 bases each). The CDR3 has 14 amino acids. Germline CDR1 reads SGDLS; CDR2 reads YYNGEE. V lost 0 bases and J lost 11, with 17 bases in between. CDR3 nucleotides: TGTGCCAGCAGCGTAGAGACAGCCCCCGGGGAGCAGTACTTC. This gives the protein CASSVETAPGEQYF.

This chain links TRBV5-1 with TRBJ2-1, with 7 bases matching TRBD1. J was trimmed by 4 bases and V by 1 base; bases with no gene match: 17. This CDR3 comprises 19 residues. Germline V gene sequence: CDR1 SGHRS, CDR2 YFSETQ. The CDR3 coding sequence is TGCGCCAGCAGCTTGTCCCCACCCGTCAGGGGGAGACCTTACAATGAGCAGTTCTTC. Amino acid sequence: CASSLSPPVRGRPYNEQFF.

The J gene is TRBJ2-7, the V gene TRBV7-2; TRBD2 aligns across 14 bases. Germline V gives CDR1 SGHTA, CDR2 FQGNSA. Trimming cost V 2 bases and J 3 bases; bases outside gene matches: 3. The CDR3 consists of 16 residues. CDR3 protein: CASSLLGLAGDYEQYF. The CDR3 DNA sequence: TGTGCCAGCAGCTTATTGGGACTAGCGGGAGACTACGAGCAGTACTTC.

The CDR3 coding sequence is TGTGCCAGCAGTGAAGAGGGACGGAGTGAGCAGTTCTTC. Translating it yields CASSEEGRSEQFF. This chain joins TRBV2 and TRBJ2-1; D is possibly TRBD1 or TRBD2 (5 bases each). V was clipped by 1 base and J by 9 bases, with 10 bases between them. Looked up from germline, CDR1 is SNHLY and CDR2 is FYNNEI. The CDR3 runs 13 residues.

The sample holds one count of this clonotype. V gene TRBV2 combines with J gene TRBJ2-4, with 9 bases lining up with TRBD2. This CDR3 has 17 amino acids. Germline V gene sequence: CDR1 SNHLY, CDR2 FYNNEI. The V segment lost 6 bases and the J segment 3 bases; nucleotides outside the gene matches: 12. The CDR3: CASSALGLARVKNIQYF. The DNA for the CDR3 is TGTGCCAGCAGCGCCCTCGGACTAGCGCGAGTCAAAAACATTCAGTACTTC.

The CDR3 DNA is TGTGCCAGCAGTTACCGACACGAAGCTTTCTTT. Its protein is CASSYRHEAFF. The V call is TRBV6-5, the J call TRBJ1-1; D gene ambiguous. The CDR3 length is 11 residues. Trimming stripped 2 bases from V and 8 bases from J, with 6 bases between. In germline, CDR1 is MNHEY, CDR2 SVGAGI.

As to this clonotype: A read error may produce the germline difference seen at one junction end. The chain combines TRBV10-3 with TRBJ1-1; TRBD1 aligns across 8 bases. CDR1 is ENHRY, CDR2 SYGVKD, per germline. The CDR3 spans 13 residues. CDR3 in amino acids: CAIRGQENTKAFF. The CDR3 DNA reads as TGTGCCATCAGGGGACAGGAGAACACTAAAGCTTTCTTT.

The chain combines TRBV10-3 with TRBJ1-6, with a possible D match to TRBD1 (5 bases). CDR1 and CDR2 (germline): ENHRY, SYGVKD. The CDR3 is 13 amino acids. V was shortened by 3 bases and J by 8 bases, with 8 bases between the two germline ends. The CDR3: CAISEQEDSPLHF. The CDR3 nucleotides read TGTGCCATCAGTGAACAGGAGGATTCACCCCTCCACTTT.

This clonotype was found a few times. The CDR3 bases are TGTGCCAGCAGCTCCGCCGGGACAGTAGCTCCTCAGTTCTTC. It encodes CASSSAGTVAPQFF. This chain connects TRBV28 to TRBJ2-1, with 7 bases identical to TRBD1. The CDR3 length is 14 residues. Germline V gene lookup returns CDR1 MDHEN and CDR2 SYDVKM. V lost 6 bases to trimming and J lost 13 bases; unmatched junction nucleotides: 15.

The CDR3 protein is CASNIRTGGRPYEQYF. In nucleotides, the CDR3 is TGTGCCAGCAACATTCGGACCGGGGGCCGCCCTTACGAGCAGTACTTC. The chain joins TRBV6-5 to TRBJ2-7, with D perhaps TRBD1 or TRBD2 (6 bases each). The CDR3 has 16 amino acids. V was shortened by 7 bases and J by 4 bases, with 23 bases between the two germline ends. Germline CDR1 is MNHEY and CDR2 is SVGAGI.

This clonotype was seen only a few times. The gene calls are TRBV12-3 or TRBV12-4 and TRBJ2-2; the D is unclear. V lost 4 bases and J 4 bases, leaving 10 bases between the germline ends. There are 14 residues in the CDR3. CDR3 coding DNA: TGTGCCAGCAGTTCCTCTAGTATCACCGGGGAGCTGTTTTTT. Translating gives CASSSSSITGELFF.

The rearrangement uses TRBV6-5 and TRBJ1-2; the D is unclear. The V and J ends lost 1 base and 4 bases respectively, with 10 bases between them. CDR1 is MNHEY and CDR2 is SVGAGI in the germline V gene. The CDR3 totals 14 residues. CDR3 sequence: CASSYLGEAYGYTF. The CDR3 nucleotides read TGTGCCAGCAGTTACTTGGGCGAGGCCTATGGCTACACCTTC.

This rearrangement joins TRBV6-5 to TRBJ1-1; D call uncertain. Germline CDR1 and CDR2: MNHEY and SVGAGI. V lost 6 bases and J 7 bases, leaving 18 bases between the germline ends. The length of the CDR3 is 14 residues. CDR3 sequence: CASSRTADSFEAFF. DNA of the CDR3: TGTGCCAGCAGCCGGACCGCGGACTCGTTTGAAGCTTTCTTT.

This chain links TRBV6-1 with TRBJ1-2; 7 positions agree with TRBD1. The CDR3 is 14 amino acids. V shed 7 bases, J shed 1 base, and the junction held 6 bases outside the gene matches. Germline V gene lookup returns CDR1 MNHNS and CDR2 SASEGT. DNA of the CDR3: TGTGCCAGCACCTGGCAGGGGGTTAACTATGGCTACACCTTC. Encoded protein: CASTWQGVNYGYTF.

The genes are TRBV29-1 and TRBJ2-5, with TRBD1 as a possible D gene (5 bases). Germline loops: CDR1 SQVTM, CDR2 ANQGSEA. Trimming left V 4 bases short and J 5 bases short, with 20 bases between. The CDR3 contains 15 residues. In nucleotides, the CDR3 is TGCAGCGTTGTTCGGTCGACAGCCCGGGCGGAGACCCAGTACTTC. As protein: CSVVRSTARAETQYF.

In its sample, this clonotype was seen a few times. J is TRBJ2-7 and V is TRBV20-1; D ambiguous. Trimming removed 2 bases from V and 5 bases from J, with 13 bases in between. The CDR3 consists of 13 residues. Germline loops: CDR1 DFQATT, CDR2 SNEGSKA (reference sequence). The CDR3 sequence is CSARIPFRDEQYF. CDR3 nucleotides: TGCAGTGCTAGAATCCCTTTTAGGGACGAGCAGTACTTC.

In its sample, this clonotype was seen a few times. The rearrangement links TRBV5-1 to TRBJ1-1; D might be TRBD1 (5 bases). Looked up from germline, CDR1 is SGHRS and CDR2 is YFSETQ. The CDR3 totals 14 residues. The V gene lost 6 bases and the J gene lost 7 bases, with 19 bases spanning the gap. The CDR3 reads CASTVDSASGEAFF. The CDR3 DNA reads TGCGCCAGCACTGTCGACAGCGCCTCCGGTGAAGCTTTCTTT.

This clonotype was recorded a few times. The V gene is TRBV20-1, the J gene TRBJ2-5, with 9 bases lining up with TRBD2. The CDR3 sequence is 15 residues long. CDR1 is DFQATT and CDR2 is SNEGSKA in the germline V gene (reference sequence). V shed 3 bases, J shed 1 base, and the junction held 6 bases outside the gene matches. The CDR3 spells CSASRVSGGQETQYF. The DNA for the CDR3 is TGCAGTGCTAGTCGGGTTAGCGGGGGCCAAGAGACCCAGTACTTC.

The chain uses TRBV20-1 and TRBJ2-1; TRBD2 agrees at 8 bases. Germline CDR1 reads DFQATT; CDR2 reads SNEGSKA (reference sequence). With 3 bases clipped from V and 0 bases from J, the junction kept 10 bases outside the gene matches. The CDR3 runs 17 residues. CDR3 DNA sequence: TGCAGTGCTAGTATGGCGGGACTAGGGACCTCCTACAATGAGCAGTTCTTC. Its translation is CSASMAGLGTSYNEQFF.

V and J are TRBV12-3 or TRBV12-4 and TRBJ2-1; D perhaps matches TRBD2 (5 bases). Trimming removed 3 bases from V and 13 bases from J, with 13 bases in between. This CDR3 comprises 12 residues. The CDR3 region has the DNA TGTGCCAGCAGTTTCCGGGATGGACCCCAGTTCTTC. It is translated as CASSFRDGPQFF.

The chain is built from TRBV25-1 and TRBJ2-1; D tentatively reads TRBD1 or TRBD2 (6 bases each). Germline V gene data show CDR1 as MGHDK and CDR2 as SYGVNS. The V and J ends lost 6 bases and 6 bases respectively, with 18 bases between them. CDR3 length equals 15 residues. This chain's CDR3 is CASSPAGGRANEQFF. For the CDR3, the DNA is TGTGCCAGCAGCCCAGCCGGGGGCAGGGCCAATGAGCAGTTCTTC.

The V call is TRBV2, the J call TRBJ2-5; weak D call: TRBD2 (5 bases). The germline gives CDR1 SNHLY, CDR2 FYNNEI. V lost 4 bases and J 2 bases, leaving 8 bases between the germline ends. This CDR3 spans 13 amino acids. CDR3 in DNA: TGTGCCAGCAGTGGAGGGTCGCAAGAGACCCAGTACTTC. It translates to CASSGGSQETQYF.

The chain recombines TRBV6-6 with TRBJ1-5; D is perhaps TRBD1 (6 bases). The CDR3 is made up of 14 amino acids. The germline V gene encodes CDR1 MNHNY and CDR2 SVGAGI (reference sequence). Trimming cost V 11 bases and J 3 bases, with 17 bases left between them. The CDR3 nucleotides are TGTGCCGTAAGGATCGGACAGCTCAATCAGCCCCAGCATTTT. It codes for CAVRIGQLNQPQHF.

The gene calls are TRBV27 and TRBJ2-1; the match to TRBD1 covers 9 bases. The CDR3 length is 14 residues. The V gene end was trimmed by 4 bases and the J gene end by 8 bases; junction bases not matched to a gene: 6. CDR1 is MNHEY and CDR2 is SMNVEV in the germline V gene (reference sequence). The CDR3 sequence: CASSYSDRGYEQFF. The DNA for the CDR3 is TGTGCCAGCAGTTACTCGGACAGGGGCTATGAGCAGTTCTTC.

V and J are TRBV25-1 and TRBJ1-4; D might be TRBD1 (5 bases). The CDR3 loop spans 16 amino acids. The germline CDR1 and CDR2 sequences are MGHDK and SYGVNS. Trimming left V 3 bases short and J 0 bases short, with 11 bases between. The CDR3 is CASSDVHRTTNEKLFF. CDR3 DNA sequence: TGTGCCAGCAGTGACGTACACAGGACAACTAATGAAAAACTGTTTTTT.

V and J are TRBV12-3 or TRBV12-4 and TRBJ1-1; D perhaps matches TRBD1 (6 bases). The V end lost 7 bases, the J end lost 3 bases, and 12 bases lay between the germline ends. This CDR3 contains 13 residues. The CDR3 DNA follows: TGTGCCAGCACCCCGGACAGCTACACTGAAGCTTTCTTT. Translation: CASTPDSYTEAFF.

The CDR3 DNA is TGTGCCAGCAGCGGGACATGGTATCAGCCCCAGCATTTT. It specifies CASSGTWYQPQHF. J is TRBJ1-5 and V is TRBV6-5; D may be TRBD1 (6 bases). This CDR3 region has 13 residues. From germline, CDR1 is MNHEY and CDR2 SVGAGI. With 6 bases removed from V and 5 bases from J, the gap between germline ends came to 11 bases.